Below are 4 T cell receptor beta chains sequenced from a single sample in a study of T-cell reconstitution after alpha-beta-depleted transplantation in children. It was with unique molecular identifiers that the TCRbeta library was prepared. TCRdb used MiXCR to reprocess the PCR reads, holding one entry per CDR3 protein. The sample comprises roughly 74,000 distinct CDR3 sequences, 15% to 20% of which are singletons, and about 54% rests with the top ten. The input for sequencing was PBMCs, mostly from graft donor cells, taken 360 days after TCRalphabeta/CD19-depleted stem cell transplant. These receptors all stem from a male patient aged 2 to 10 who had a stem cell transplant for acute lymphoblastic leukemia, so the T cells may come from the graft donor.

This clonotype was seen only a few times. The V call is TRBV5-1, the J call TRBJ2-7; D perhaps matches TRBD1 (5 bases). Germline V gene data show CDR1 as SGHRS and CDR2 as YFSETQ. V lost 4 bases, J lost 2 bases, and 13 bases lay in between. CDR3 size: 14 residues. The CDR3 nucleotides read TGCGCCAGCAGCCGTCCCGACAGAACCTACGAGCAGTACTTC. Protein: CASSRPDRTYEQYF. The variable domain in full, completed from reference TRBV5-1 and TRBJ2-7, reads KAGVTQTPRYLIKTRGQQVTLSCSPISGHRSVSWYQQTPGQGLQFLFEYFSETQRNKGNFPGRFSGRQFSNSRSEMNVSTLELGDSALYLCASSRPDRTYEQYFGPGTRLTVT.

This clonotype was counted only a few times. The chain combines TRBV5-6 with TRBJ2-1; 10 nucleotides match TRBD2. Germline CDR1 is SGHDT and CDR2 is YYEEEE. The CDR3 spans 17 residues. V lost 4 bases to trimming and J lost 1 base; unmatched junction nucleotides: 8. The CDR3 is CASSIALLAGSYNEQFF. CDR3 sequence (DNA): TGTGCCAGCAGCATCGCTTTACTAGCGGGGTCCTACAATGAGCAGTTCTTC.

This sequence joins TRBV19 and TRBJ1-6; no clear D. Germline assignment: CDR1 LNHDA and CDR2 SQIVND (reference sequence). V lost 7 bases and J lost 10, with 17 bases in between. The CDR3 totals 14 residues. DNA for the CDR3: TGTGCCAGTACCCCGGGCCCACGGACCTCACCCCTCCACTTT. This encodes CASTPGPRTSPLHF.

The genes are TRBV7-9 and TRBJ2-1; no clear D gene. Trimming removed 1 base from V and 4 bases from J, with 5 bases in between. From germline, CDR1 is SEHNR and CDR2 FQNEAQ (reference sequence). The CDR3 runs to 13 residues. The DNA for the CDR3 is TGTGCCAGCAGCTTAGTTGGGTACAATGAGCAGTTCTTC. This gives the protein CASSLVGYNEQFF. Drawing the rest from reference TRBV7-9 and TRBJ2-1, the complete variable domain is DTGVSQNPRHKITKRGQNVTFRCDPISEHNRLYWYRQTLGQGPEFLTYFQNEAQLEKSRLLSDRFSAERPKGSFSTLEIQRTEQGDSAMYLCASSLVGYNEQFFGPGTRLTVL.